Listed here are 20 T cell receptor beta chains from one sample, sequenced in a study of cytotoxic CD8 clonotypes in ibrutinib-treated CLL. Sequenced by immunoSEQ multiplex PCR; TCRdb stores in-frame clones only, minus some. In the table there are 250,000 to 350,000 clones, 60% to 80% of which are singletons. The specimen comprised PBMCs, sampled at disease progression, from a patient treated with ibrutinib. Receptors were obtained from a human donor with chronic lymphocytic leukemia.

This clone was detected a few times. The CDR3 nucleotides are TGTGCCAGCAGCCCCGGGCAGACTAGCACAGATACGCAGTATTTT. This sequence encodes CASSPGQTSTDTQYF. The chain couples TRBV7-9 to TRBJ2-3; D not certain. The CDR3 totals 15 residues. Germline lookup yields CDR1 SEHNR and CDR2 FQNEAQ (reference sequence). Trimming cost V 5 bases and J 0 bases, with 12 bases left between them.

The J gene is TRBJ2-3, the V gene TRBV5-1, with D possibly being TRBD2 (6 bases). CDR1 and CDR2 (germline): SGHRS, YFSETQ. V dropped 0 bases and J dropped 0 bases, with 17 bases sitting between them. This CDR3 region has 18 residues. The DNA of the CDR3 is TGCGCCAGCAGCTTGGGTGCGGGATTGGCGCAGAGCACAGATACGCAGTATTTT. Translating gives CASSLGAGLAQSTDTQYF. Combining the CDR3 with reference TRBV5-1 and TRBJ2-3 gives the whole variable domain KAGVTQTPRYLIKTRGQQVTLSCSPISGHRSVSWYQQTPGQGLQFLFEYFSETQRNKGNFPGRFSGRQFSNSRSEMNVSTLELGDSALYLCASSLGAGLAQSTDTQYFGPGTRLTVL.

This rearrangement joins TRBV11-2 to TRBJ2-3, with unresolved D. The length of the CDR3 is 13 residues. Trimming removed 3 bases from V and 4 bases from J, with 8 bases in between. CDR1 and CDR2 (germline): SGHAT, FQNNGV. As DNA, the CDR3 is TGTGCCAGCAGCTTGGGTTGGGCAGATACGCAGTATTTT. This codes for CASSLGWADTQYF.

This clone has just one count. The chain links TRBV6-6 to TRBJ1-1; D perhaps matches TRBD1 (6 bases). The V end was cut by 1 base, the J end by 4 bases, with 16 bases between. The CDR3 spans 16 residues. The germline CDR1 and CDR2 sequences are MNHNY and SVGAGI (reference sequence). The CDR3, as DNA: TGTGCCAGCAGTTACTTTGGTGGGGGGCAAGGCACTGAAGCTTTCTTT. It specifies CASSYFGGGQGTEAFF.

The CDR3, as DNA: TGTGCCACCAGCCCTCGGGGGGGAACAGATACGCAGTATTTT. It translates to CATSPRGGTDTQYF. V and J are TRBV15 and TRBJ2-3; the match to TRBD2 covers 8 bases. The J segment lost 3 bases and the V segment lost 5 bases, leaving 4 bases of the junction unmatched. The germline gives CDR1 LNHNV, CDR2 YYDKDF (reference sequence). This CDR3 is built from 14 residues.

The genes are TRBV11-2 and TRBJ2-3; D unresolved. CDR3 size: 12 residues. V was trimmed by 1 base and J by 5 bases, leaving 4 bases between them. Germline V gives CDR1 SGHAT, CDR2 FQNNGV. CDR3 nucleotide sequence: TGTGCCAGCAGCTTAGTGGTAGATACGCAGTATTTT. Protein: CASSLVVDTQYF. Using reference TRBV11-2 and TRBJ2-3 for the parts outside the CDR3, the full variable domain is EAGVAQSPRYKIIEKRQSVAFWCNPISGHATLYWYQQILGQGPKLLIQFQNNGVVDDSQLPKDRFSAERLKGVDSTLKIQPAKLEDSAVYLCASSLVVDTQYFGPGTRLTVL.

In DNA, the CDR3 is TGTGCCAGCAGTGAAGTCCCCGGGACTTTCTATGGCTACACCTTC. This encodes CASSEVPGTFYGYTF. The J gene is TRBJ1-2, the V gene TRBV2; D perhaps matches TRBD1 (5 bases). V gave up 1 base and J gave up 4 bases, with 13 bases separating them. Germline CDR1 is SNHLY and CDR2 is FYNNEI. This CDR3 has 15 amino acids.

The CDR3 region is CASSQAFGAAKNIQYF. In DNA, the CDR3 is TGCGCCAGCAGCCAAGCTTTTGGGGCAGCCAAAAACATTCAGTACTTC. The chain uses TRBV4-3 and TRBJ2-4; maybe TRBD1 (5 bases). V dropped 1 base and J dropped 0 bases, with 10 bases sitting between them. Per germline, CDR1 LGHNA and CDR2 YSLEER. The CDR3 is 16 amino acids.

The chain uses TRBV10-3 and TRBJ1-2; no clear D gene. In germline, CDR1 is ENHRY, CDR2 SYGVKD. The CDR3 contains 16 residues. Trimming stripped 10 bases from V and 7 bases from J, with 28 bases between. CDR3: CATLSISRTDLGGYTF. CDR3 DNA sequence: TGTGCCACCCTATCGATTAGCCGGACGGACCTGGGTGGCTACACCTTC.

The chain carries TRBV18 and TRBJ2-3, with 9 bases aligning to TRBD2. The germline CDR1 and CDR2 sequences are KGHSH and LQKENI. Germline trimming cut 3 bases from V and 5 bases from J; bases unmatched to any gene: 9. This CDR3 has 16 residues. CDR3 DNA: TGTGCCAGCTCACCCCTGACTAGCGGAAGGGTAGATACGCAGTATTTT. Protein sequence: CASSPLTSGRVDTQYF.

This clone was picked up one time. This chain links TRBV10-2 with TRBJ2-3; weak D call: TRBD2 (6 bases). Germline lookup yields CDR1 WSHSY and CDR2 SAAADI. The CDR3 extends over 14 amino acids. Trimming removed 6 bases at V and 2 bases at J, with 12 bases between. The CDR3 region is CASRLAGNTDTQYF. In nucleotides, the CDR3 is TGCGCCAGCAGGTTGGCGGGGAACACAGATACGCAGTATTTT.

The CDR3 DNA follows: TGTGCCAGCAGCCCCACGGTCGGACAGAAGACAGTTTGGGGCTACACCTTC. This gives the protein CASSPTVGQKTVWGYTF. V is TRBV9 and J is TRBJ1-2; a weak D match, TRBD1 (6 bases). Germline CDR1 is SGDLS and CDR2 is YYNGEE. The CDR3 is made up of 17 amino acids. Trimming removed 4 bases at V and 8 bases at J, with 27 bases between.

The CDR3 coding sequence is TGTGCCAGCAGAAGGGACACCCCGAGCGAGCAGTTCTTC. This sequence encodes CASRRDTPSEQFF. This chain uses TRBV28 with TRBJ2-1, with D possibly matching TRBD1 (6 bases). The CDR3 totals 13 residues. The germline CDR1 and CDR2 sequences are MDHEN and SYDVKM. V lost 6 bases, J lost 10 bases, and 16 bases lay in between.

A few counts support this clone. CDR3 DNA sequence: TGTGCCATCAGACCCGGACAGGGGGCGCGGGGCTACACCTTC. It translates to CAIRPGQGARGYTF. The V gene is TRBV10-3, the J gene TRBJ1-2, with 11 bases matching TRBD1. V shed 6 bases, J shed 8 bases, and the junction held 8 bases outside the gene matches. Germline V gene lookup returns CDR1 ENHRY and CDR2 SYGVKD. This CDR3 comprises 14 residues.

The rearrangement joins TRBV29-1 to TRBJ2-1; D is undetermined. V lost 4 bases, J lost 9 bases, and 4 bases lay in between. The CDR3 runs 9 residues. Germline CDR1 reads SQVTM; CDR2 reads ANQGSEA. The CDR3 reads CSVGGEQFF. CDR3 in DNA: TGCAGCGTTGGAGGTGAGCAGTTCTTC.

The rearrangement joins TRBV9 to TRBJ2-1, with 9 bases identical to TRBD2. Germline V lookup: CDR1 SGDLS, CDR2 YYNGEE. The ends lost 0 bases at V and 9 bases at J; junction bases unmatched: 7. There are 15 residues in the CDR3. CDR3 sequence: CASSVGLADGGEQFF. Written as DNA, the CDR3 is TGTGCCAGCAGCGTAGGACTAGCGGATGGGGGTGAGCAGTTCTTC.

This clone was seen only once. The chain links TRBV6-5 to TRBJ1-6; 7 positions match TRBD1. From germline, CDR1 is MNHEY and CDR2 SVGAGI. CDR3 size: 13 residues. Losses at the gene ends were 6 bases for V and 10 bases for J; bases not matched to a gene: 6. The CDR3 DNA is TGTGCCAGCAGGGGGACAGTACTATCACCCCTCCACTTT. Protein: CASRGTVLSPLHF.

This chain uses TRBV7-9 with TRBJ2-2, with TRBD1 identical over 10 bases. CDR1 SEHNR and CDR2 FQNEAQ come from the germline V gene (reference sequence). V lost 5 bases, J lost 4 bases, and 10 bases stayed unmatched. The CDR3 sequence is 17 residues long. As DNA, the CDR3 is TGTGCCAGCAGCCCCCGGGGGACAGGGGTGTTCACCGGGGAGCTGTTTTTT. This translates into CASSPRGTGVFTGELFF.

This clone was seen a single time. V and J are TRBV5-1 and TRBJ2-5; a weak D match, TRBD1 (5 bases). Germline V gene sequence: CDR1 SGHRS, CDR2 YFSETQ. The CDR3 runs 15 residues. Trimming shortened V by 4 bases and J by 1 base, and 14 bases separated the two germline ends. CDR3 sequence reads: CASSVSGHTQETQYF. The CDR3 nucleotides read TGCGCCAGCAGCGTATCCGGACATACCCAAGAGACCCAGTACTTC.

The V and J genes are TRBV7-2 and TRBJ2-5; D perhaps matches TRBD2 (7 bases). Trimming took off 2 bases at V and 4 bases at J, with 14 bases between the two ends. Germline-derived CDR1 and CDR2 are SGHTA and FQGNSA. The CDR3 spans 15 residues. The CDR3 sequence: CASSLSGMGAETQYF. CDR3 DNA sequence: TGTGCCAGCAGCTTAAGCGGGATGGGGGCAGAGACCCAGTACTTC.